Listed below are T cell receptor beta chains from one sample, sequenced in a study of monozygotic twins with inflammatory bowel disease. TCRdb re-called the 5' RACE reads and shows each CDR3 protein once, DNA omitted. The listing records 310,000 or so distinct CDR3 sequences. Sample: blood. The receptors come from a human donor with ulcerative colitis or Crohn's disease, or a healthy co-twin of an affected twin (not recorded which). The CDR3 runs from the conserved cysteine through the conserved F or W. Fields, in order: J gene, CDR3 length, V gene, CDR3 protein.

j_call: TRBJ2-5
cdr3_length: 16
v_call: TRBV5-1
cdr3_aa: CASSLDPRVGQETQYF

j_call: TRBJ1-6
cdr3_length: 16
v_call: TRBV7-2
cdr3_aa: CASSPAWGGGNSPLHF

j_call: TRBJ2-3
cdr3_length: 15
v_call: TRBV5-1
cdr3_aa: CASSSRDRGPDTQYF

j_call: TRBJ1-1
cdr3_length: 14
v_call: TRBV5-1
cdr3_aa: CASSWRDGDTEAFF

j_call: TRBJ2-5
cdr3_length: 15
v_call: TRBV4-3
cdr3_aa: CASSQDGQAGETQYF

j_call: TRBJ1-1
cdr3_length: 15
v_call: TRBV5-4
cdr3_aa: CASSWGQGPNTEAFF

j_call: TRBJ1-6
cdr3_length: 13
v_call: TRBV6-4
cdr3_aa: CASSDSGRSPLHF

j_call: TRBJ2-1
cdr3_length: 11
v_call: TRBV20-1
cdr3_aa: CSATGGEEQFF

j_call: TRBJ2-7
cdr3_length: 15
v_call: TRBV5-1
cdr3_aa: CASSFSGTGGFEQYF

j_call: TRBJ1-1
cdr3_length: 15
v_call: TRBV12-3/TRBV12-4
cdr3_aa: CASSSRTGDGTEAFF

j_call: TRBJ2-2
cdr3_length: 12
v_call: TRBV6-5
cdr3_aa: CASSYRPGELFF

j_call: TRBJ2-1
cdr3_length: 17
v_call: TRBV5-1
cdr3_aa: CASSSQFLAGGFNEQFF

j_call: TRBJ2-7
cdr3_length: 13
v_call: TRBV18
cdr3_aa: CASSPRDTGEQYF

j_call: TRBJ2-2
cdr3_length: 15
v_call: TRBV28
cdr3_aa: CASSLSGLDTGELFF

j_call: TRBJ2-7
cdr3_length: 15
v_call: TRBV5-1
cdr3_aa: CASSLASGRTPAQYF

j_call: TRBJ2-5
cdr3_length: 15
v_call: TRBV5-5
cdr3_aa: CASSSPLGGQETQYF

j_call: TRBJ1-5
cdr3_length: 15
v_call: TRBV19
cdr3_aa: CASSMEGGGGQPQHF

j_call: TRBJ1-1
cdr3_length: 18
v_call: TRBV5-1
cdr3_aa: CASSLKAGTQGGNTEAFF

j_call: TRBJ2-7
cdr3_length: 14
v_call: TRBV7-2
cdr3_aa: CASSLYGGGREQYF

j_call: TRBJ1-1
cdr3_length: 15
v_call: TRBV15
cdr3_aa: CATSRVARANTEAFF

j_call: TRBJ2-5
cdr3_length: 14
v_call: TRBV4-1
cdr3_aa: CASSHHSPKETQYF

j_call: TRBJ2-1
cdr3_length: 18
v_call: TRBV9
cdr3_aa: CASSVGDSGGSAYNEQFF

j_call: TRBJ2-7
cdr3_length: 13
v_call: TRBV20-1
cdr3_aa: CSASRTQAYEQYF

j_call: TRBJ2-3
cdr3_length: 15
v_call: TRBV2
cdr3_aa: CASSREGARTDTQYF

j_call: TRBJ2-7
cdr3_length: 14
v_call: TRBV6-1
cdr3_aa: CASSRGDREYEQYF

j_call: TRBJ2-3
cdr3_length: 12
v_call: TRBV20-1
cdr3_aa: CSASSGADTQYF

j_call: TRBJ2-1
cdr3_length: 15
v_call: TRBV20-1
cdr3_aa: CSARDTGTSGYEQFF

j_call: TRBJ2-7
cdr3_length: 15
v_call: TRBV28
cdr3_aa: CASSFTRGQGYEQYF

j_call: TRBJ1-6
cdr3_length: 16
v_call: TRBV5-1
cdr3_aa: CASSLLPGHLLSPLHF

j_call: TRBJ2-7
cdr3_length: 14
v_call: TRBV10-3
cdr3_aa: CAVSANGRGYEQYF

j_call: TRBJ1-3
cdr3_length: 15
v_call: TRBV3-1
cdr3_aa: CASSQVARSGNTIYF

j_call: TRBJ2-4
cdr3_length: 17
v_call: TRBV20-1
cdr3_aa: CSARSPDRNGAKNIQYF

j_call: TRBJ1-6
cdr3_length: 14
v_call: TRBV12-3/TRBV12-4
cdr3_aa: CASSTDSYNSPLHF

j_call: TRBJ2-1
cdr3_length: 15
v_call: TRBV19
cdr3_aa: CASSIPAGVRAEQFF

j_call: TRBJ2-7
cdr3_length: 15
v_call: TRBV12-3/TRBV12-4
cdr3_aa: CASSFSQGGIDEQYF

j_call: TRBJ2-2
cdr3_length: 15
v_call: TRBV20-1
cdr3_aa: CSARDRAYITGELFF

j_call: TRBJ2-5
cdr3_length: 20
v_call: TRBV7-2
cdr3_aa: CASSLRVPASGGLYEETQYF

j_call: TRBJ2-2
cdr3_length: 19
v_call: TRBV14
cdr3_aa: CASSQETLKGGKKAGELFF

j_call: TRBJ2-6
cdr3_length: 14
v_call: TRBV7-9
cdr3_aa: CASSMVGGANVLTF

j_call: TRBJ2-7
cdr3_length: 15
v_call: TRBV28
cdr3_aa: CASRASGKRSYEQYF

j_call: TRBJ1-3
cdr3_length: 14
v_call: TRBV9
cdr3_aa: CASSETGRGNTIYF

j_call: TRBJ2-2
cdr3_length: 17
v_call: TRBV4-1
cdr3_aa: CASSLPGTSGPTGELFF

j_call: TRBJ1-3
cdr3_length: 16
v_call: TRBV4-1
cdr3_aa: CASSQRATESGNTIYF

j_call: TRBJ2-7
cdr3_length: 15
v_call: TRBV9
cdr3_aa: CASSVGYGSSYEQYF

j_call: TRBJ2-7
cdr3_length: 15
v_call: TRBV7-2
cdr3_aa: CASSLGGRPELEQYF

j_call: TRBJ1-1
cdr3_length: 14
v_call: TRBV27
cdr3_aa: CASSFRVRDTEAFF